This T cell receptor beta chain comes out of a study of T cells in Graves' hyperthyroidism and ophthalmopathy. CDR3 length: 15 residues. Trimming took 9 bases from V and 4 from J, leaving 21 bases between them. Per the germline V gene, CDR1 is LNHDA and CDR2 is SQIVND (reference sequence). This clonotype was detected ten times or more. Its antigen is unknown. Amplification targeted TCR beta CDR3 regions from RNA transcripts. HTBI primers were employed in a first-round RT-PCR of the TCR CDR3. In TCRdb, the multiplex PCR reads were re-called with MiXCR into one record per CDR3 protein. The data show 600,000 to 850,000 distinct CDR3 sequences, around a sixth seen once. Newly diagnosed hyperthyroidism, duration under 2 months, in patients aged 18 to 65. Based on clinical symptoms, serum thyroxine and TRAb, thyroid ultrasound and orbital computed tomography, diagnoses were reached. Study-level results: A model of 13 V-J features distinguished ophthalmopathy from stable hyperthyroidism. Most thyroid clonotypes with frequency above 0.001 were detected in blood.

The clonotype originates from a woman aged 45 to 65 with Graves' hyperthyroidism that later progressed to Graves' ophthalmopathy. The chain is built from TRBV19 and TRBJ1-1; D is unclear. Sample: blood. The CDR3 coding sequence is TGTGCCAGCTCCCGCCGGTGGGCAGTAGCCACTGAAGCTTTCTTT. This gives the protein CASSRRWAVATEAFF.